These T cell receptor beta chains were read from a single sample in a study of blood T cells in healthy people across ages. One entry per CDR3 protein results from TCRdb running MiXCR on the 5' RACE reads. Among fewer than 800,000 distinct CDR3 sequences listed, more than 20% were seen once. Sequenced sample: blood. These receptors all come from a man between 70 and 80 years old in good health. CDR3s include the opening cysteine and the closing phenylalanine or tryptophan. The order of the fields is CDR3 protein, CDR3 DNA, J gene, clone size, D gene, V gene. The D gene is left open where the match is weak. A row's size may be missing; if present it is once, few, many or a size class.

cdr3_aa: CASSARTGVSGNTIYF
cdr3_nt: TGTGCCAGCAGCGCCCGAACAGGGGTCTCTGGAAACACCATATATTTT
j_call: TRBJ1-3
clone_size: .
d_call: TRBD1
v_call: TRBV9

cdr3_aa: CASSLRVIETQYF
cdr3_nt: TGTGCCAGCAGTTTAAGGGTGATCGAGACCCAGTACTTC
j_call: TRBJ2-5
clone_size: few
d_call: .
v_call: TRBV28

cdr3_aa: CSAVGATNEKLFF
cdr3_nt: TGCAGTGCTGTGGGAGCAACTAATGAAAAACTGTTTTTT
j_call: TRBJ1-4
clone_size: few
d_call: .
v_call: TRBV20-1

cdr3_aa: CASTLGVDHGYTF
cdr3_nt: TGTGCCAGCACCTTAGGGGTAGATCATGGCTACACCTTC
j_call: TRBJ1-2
clone_size: .
d_call: .
v_call: TRBV7-9

cdr3_aa: CAINGGDSGANVLTF
cdr3_nt: TGTGCCATCAATGGAGGCGACTCTGGGGCCAACGTCCTGACTTTC
j_call: TRBJ2-6
clone_size: once
d_call: .
v_call: TRBV10-3

cdr3_aa: CASSYPYRGREKETQYF
cdr3_nt: TGTGCCAGCAGTTACCCTTACAGGGGCCGAGAGAAAGAGACCCAGTACTTC
j_call: TRBJ2-5
clone_size: few
d_call: TRBD1
v_call: TRBV6-5

cdr3_aa: CASSLGQFNQPQHF
cdr3_nt: TGTGCCAGCAGCTTAGGCCAGTTCAATCAGCCCCAGCATTTT
j_call: TRBJ1-5
clone_size: many
d_call: .
v_call: TRBV7-2

cdr3_aa: CASGSGREGGYTF
cdr3_nt: TGTGCCAGCGGCTCAGGCAGGGAAGGTGGCTACACCTTC
j_call: TRBJ1-2
clone_size: .
d_call: .
v_call: TRBV12-3/TRBV12-4

cdr3_aa: CASRLAGANEQYF
cdr3_nt: TGTGCCAGCCGATTAGCGGGAGCGAACGAGCAGTACTTC
j_call: TRBJ2-7
clone_size: .
d_call: TRBD2
v_call: TRBV27

cdr3_aa: CASREEGRDLLRNEQFF
cdr3_nt: TGTGCAAGTCGCGAAGAGGGCCGGGACCTTCTCCGCAATGAGCAGTTCTTC
j_call: TRBJ2-1
clone_size: few
d_call: .
v_call: TRBV12-2

cdr3_aa: CSARGQVIGYEQYF
cdr3_nt: TGCAGTGCTAGGGGACAGGTGATTGGCTACGAGCAGTACTTC
j_call: TRBJ2-7
clone_size: few
d_call: TRBD1
v_call: TRBV20-1

cdr3_aa: CASSLRRLETQYF
cdr3_nt: TGTGCCAGCAGCTTACGGAGGCTGGAGACCCAGTACTTC
j_call: TRBJ2-5
clone_size: .
d_call: .
v_call: TRBV7-2

cdr3_aa: CASSLQGTETQYF
cdr3_nt: TGTGCCAGCAGTCTACAGGGGACGGAGACCCAGTACTTC
j_call: TRBJ2-5
clone_size: many
d_call: TRBD1
v_call: TRBV28

cdr3_aa: CASSLAFGGGYTGELFF
cdr3_nt: TGCGCCAGCAGCTTGGCCTTCGGGGGCGGTTACACCGGGGAGCTGTTTTTT
j_call: TRBJ2-2
clone_size: few
d_call: .
v_call: TRBV5-1

cdr3_aa: CASSPGLAGVIGELFF
cdr3_nt: TGTGCCAGCAGTCCCGGACTAGCGGGAGTCATCGGGGAGCTGTTTTTT
j_call: TRBJ2-2
clone_size: .
d_call: TRBD2
v_call: TRBV27

cdr3_aa: CASSQGTSGSGEQYF
cdr3_nt: TGTGCCAGCAGCCAAGGGACTAGCGGGAGTGGCGAGCAGTACTTC
j_call: TRBJ2-7
clone_size: .
d_call: TRBD2
v_call: TRBV7-2

cdr3_aa: CSARGGWLSSYNEQFF
cdr3_nt: TGCAGTGCTAGAGGGGGGTGGCTCAGCTCCTACAATGAGCAGTTCTTC
j_call: TRBJ2-1
clone_size: .
d_call: .
v_call: TRBV20-1

cdr3_aa: CASSQDLTNYGYTF
cdr3_nt: TGTGCCAGCAGCCAGGACCTGACTAACTATGGCTACACCTTC
j_call: TRBJ1-2
clone_size: .
d_call: .
v_call: TRBV7-2

cdr3_aa: CASSKDLETQYF
cdr3_nt: TGCGCCAGCAGCAAAGACTTAGAGACCCAGTACTTC
j_call: TRBJ2-5
clone_size: .
d_call: .
v_call: TRBV7-8

cdr3_aa: CASSVGTGENTEAFF
cdr3_nt: TGCGCCAGCAGCGTGGGGACAGGGGAGAACACTGAAGCTTTCTTT
j_call: TRBJ1-1
clone_size: .
d_call: TRBD1
v_call: TRBV5-1

cdr3_aa: CASSPRTGTGELFF
cdr3_nt: TGTGCCAGCTCACCACGGACCGGTACCGGGGAGTTGTTTTTT
j_call: TRBJ2-2
clone_size: few
d_call: .
v_call: TRBV18

cdr3_aa: CAWTPDSTNEKLFF
cdr3_nt: TGTGCCTGGACTCCCGACAGCACTAATGAAAAACTGTTTTTT
j_call: TRBJ1-4
clone_size: few
d_call: .
v_call: TRBV30

cdr3_aa: CTSIGSPYTGELFF
cdr3_nt: TGTACCAGCATCGGGAGTCCGTACACCGGGGAGCTGTTTTTT
j_call: TRBJ2-2
clone_size: .
d_call: .
v_call: TRBV7-2

cdr3_aa: CASSPRRTSGRIGADTQYF
cdr3_nt: TGCGCCAGCAGCCCCAGAAGGACTAGCGGGAGAATCGGTGCAGATACGCAGTATTTT
j_call: TRBJ2-3
clone_size: few
d_call: TRBD2
v_call: TRBV4-3

cdr3_aa: CSARDSRASSYEQYF
cdr3_nt: TGCAGTGCTAGAGATAGCCGGGCGAGCTCCTACGAGCAGTACTTC
j_call: TRBJ2-7
clone_size: many
d_call: .
v_call: TRBV20-1

cdr3_aa: CASSLNGASGANVLTF
cdr3_nt: TGTGCCAGCAGCTTAAATGGTGCCTCTGGGGCCAACGTCCTGACTTTC
j_call: TRBJ2-6
clone_size: .
d_call: .
v_call: TRBV7-3